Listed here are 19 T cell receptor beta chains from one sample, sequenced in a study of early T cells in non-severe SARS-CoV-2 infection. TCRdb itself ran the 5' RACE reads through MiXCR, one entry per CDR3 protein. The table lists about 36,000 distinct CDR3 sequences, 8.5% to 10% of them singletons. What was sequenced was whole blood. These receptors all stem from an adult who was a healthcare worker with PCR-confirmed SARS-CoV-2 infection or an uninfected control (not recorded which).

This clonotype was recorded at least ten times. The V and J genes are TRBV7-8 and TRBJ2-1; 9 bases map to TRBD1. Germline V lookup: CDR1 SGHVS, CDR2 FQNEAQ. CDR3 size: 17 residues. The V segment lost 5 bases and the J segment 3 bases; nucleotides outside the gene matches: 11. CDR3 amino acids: CASSGRTGVVSYNEQFF. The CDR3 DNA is TGTGCCAGCAGCGGCCGGACAGGGGTTGTAAGCTACAATGAGCAGTTCTTC.

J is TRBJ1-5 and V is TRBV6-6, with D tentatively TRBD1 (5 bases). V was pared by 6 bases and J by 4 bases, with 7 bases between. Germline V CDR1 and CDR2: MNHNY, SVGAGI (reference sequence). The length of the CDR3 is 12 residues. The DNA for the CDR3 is TGTGCCAGCAGGGGGGGAAATCAGCCCCAGCATTTT. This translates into CASRGGNQPQHF.

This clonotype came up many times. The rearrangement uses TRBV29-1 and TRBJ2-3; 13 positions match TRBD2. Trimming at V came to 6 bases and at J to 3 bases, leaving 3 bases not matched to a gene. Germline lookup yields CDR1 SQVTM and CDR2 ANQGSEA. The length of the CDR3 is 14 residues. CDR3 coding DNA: TGCAGCGTCGCACTAGCGGGGGGGACAGATACGCAGTATTTT. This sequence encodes CSVALAGGTDTQYF.

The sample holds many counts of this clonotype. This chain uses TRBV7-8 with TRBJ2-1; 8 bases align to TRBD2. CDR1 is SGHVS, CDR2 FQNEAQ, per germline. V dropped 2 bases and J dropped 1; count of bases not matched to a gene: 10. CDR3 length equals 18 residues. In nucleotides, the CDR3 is TGTGCCAGCAGCTTACCCGGAGCGGGGGCTTCTTCCTACAATGAGCAGTTCTTC. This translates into CASSLPGAGASSYNEQFF. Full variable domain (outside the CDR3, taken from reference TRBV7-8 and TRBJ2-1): GAGVSQSPRYKVAKRGQDVALRCDPISGHVSLFWYQQALGQGPEFLTYFQNEAQLDKSGLPSDRFFAERPEGSVSTLKIQRTQQEDSAVYLCASSLPGAGASSYNEQFFGPGTRLTVL.

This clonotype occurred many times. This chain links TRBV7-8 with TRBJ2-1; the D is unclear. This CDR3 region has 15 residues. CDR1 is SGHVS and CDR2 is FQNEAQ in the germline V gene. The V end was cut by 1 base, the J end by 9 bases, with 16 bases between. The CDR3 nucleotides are TGTGCCAGCAGCTTAGTCAGTTCCTCCGCTGGTGAGCAGTTCTTC. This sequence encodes CASSLVSSSAGEQFF.

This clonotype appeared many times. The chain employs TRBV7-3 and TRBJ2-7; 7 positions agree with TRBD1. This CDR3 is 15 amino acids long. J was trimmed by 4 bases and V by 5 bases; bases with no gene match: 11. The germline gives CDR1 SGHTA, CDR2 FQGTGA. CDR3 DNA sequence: TGTGCCAGCAGCAAGAGCGCCGACAGGGTGTACGAGCAGTACTTC. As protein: CASSKSADRVYEQYF. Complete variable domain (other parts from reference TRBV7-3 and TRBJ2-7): GAGVSQTPSNKVTEKGKYVELRCDPISGHTALYWYRQSLGQGPEFLIYFQGTGAADDSGLPNDRFFAVRPEGSVSTLKIQRTERGDSAVYLCASSKSADRVYEQYFGPGTRLTVT.

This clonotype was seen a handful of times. The CDR3 is CASSYSIPGQLRGGGELFF. The DNA for the CDR3 is TGTGCCAGCAGTTACTCGATTCCGGGACAGCTCCGAGGTGGCGGGGAGCTGTTTTTT. The rearrangement uses TRBV6-2 or TRBV6-3 and TRBJ2-2; 7 bases are shared with TRBD1. The CDR3 is made up of 19 amino acids. Unmatched junction bases numbered 17, after V lost 0 bases and J lost 7 bases. Germline V gives CDR1 MNHEY, CDR2 SVGEGT.

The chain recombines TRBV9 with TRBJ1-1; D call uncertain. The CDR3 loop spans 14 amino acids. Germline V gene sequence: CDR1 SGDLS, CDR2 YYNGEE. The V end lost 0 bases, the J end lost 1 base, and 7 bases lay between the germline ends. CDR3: CASSVDGRNTEAFF. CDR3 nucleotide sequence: TGTGCCAGCAGCGTAGACGGCAGGAACACTGAAGCTTTCTTT.

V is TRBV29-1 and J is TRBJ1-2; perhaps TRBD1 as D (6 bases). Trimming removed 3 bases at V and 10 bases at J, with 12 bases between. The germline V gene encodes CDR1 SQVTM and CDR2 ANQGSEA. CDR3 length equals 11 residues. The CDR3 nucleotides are TGCAGCGTTGAGGAACAGGGAGTCTACACCTTC. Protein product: CSVEEQGVYTF.

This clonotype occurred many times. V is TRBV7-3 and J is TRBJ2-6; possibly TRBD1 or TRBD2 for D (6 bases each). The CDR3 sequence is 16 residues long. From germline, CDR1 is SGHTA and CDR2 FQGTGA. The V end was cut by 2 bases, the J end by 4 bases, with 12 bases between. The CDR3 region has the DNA TGTGCCAGCAGCTTACGTTCGGGGGCCGGGGCCAACGTCCTGACTTTC. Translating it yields CASSLRSGAGANVLTF.

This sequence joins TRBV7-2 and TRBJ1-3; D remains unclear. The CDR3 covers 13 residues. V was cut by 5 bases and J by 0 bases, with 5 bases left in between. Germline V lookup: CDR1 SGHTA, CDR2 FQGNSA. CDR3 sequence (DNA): TGTGCCAGCAGCCCCTCCTCTGGAAACACCATATATTTT. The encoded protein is CASSPSSGNTIYF.

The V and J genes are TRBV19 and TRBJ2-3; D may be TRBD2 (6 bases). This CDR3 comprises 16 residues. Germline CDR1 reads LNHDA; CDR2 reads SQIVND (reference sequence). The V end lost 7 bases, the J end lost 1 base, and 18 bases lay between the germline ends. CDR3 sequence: CASTRMGGTGTDTQYF. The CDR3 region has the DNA TGTGCCAGTACCAGAATGGGCGGGACCGGCACAGATACGCAGTATTTT.

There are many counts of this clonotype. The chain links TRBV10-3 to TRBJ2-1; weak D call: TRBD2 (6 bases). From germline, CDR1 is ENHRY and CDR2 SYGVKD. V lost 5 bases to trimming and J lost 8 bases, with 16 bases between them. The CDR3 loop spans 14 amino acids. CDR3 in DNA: TGTGCCATCAGTACCGGATTCGGGGGAGATGAGCAGTTCTTC. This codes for CAISTGFGGDEQFF.

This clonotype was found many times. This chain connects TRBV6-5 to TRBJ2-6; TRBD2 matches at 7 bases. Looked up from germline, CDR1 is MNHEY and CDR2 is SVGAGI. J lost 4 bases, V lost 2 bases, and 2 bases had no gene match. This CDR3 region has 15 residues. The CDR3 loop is CASSYRGDGANVLTF. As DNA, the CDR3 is TGTGCCAGCAGTTACCGGGGGGACGGGGCCAACGTCCTGACTTTC.

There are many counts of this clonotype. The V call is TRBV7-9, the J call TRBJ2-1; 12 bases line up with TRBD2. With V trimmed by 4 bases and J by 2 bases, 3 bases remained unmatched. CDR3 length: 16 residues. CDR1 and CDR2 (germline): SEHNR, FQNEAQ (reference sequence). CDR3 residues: CASSWTSGEAYNEQFF. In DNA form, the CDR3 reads TGTGCCAGCAGCTGGACTAGCGGGGAAGCCTACAATGAGCAGTTCTTC.

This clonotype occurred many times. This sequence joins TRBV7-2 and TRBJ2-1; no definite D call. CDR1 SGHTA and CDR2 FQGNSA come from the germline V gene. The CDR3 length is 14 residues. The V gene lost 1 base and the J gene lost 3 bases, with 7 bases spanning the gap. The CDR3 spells CASSLERSYNEQFF. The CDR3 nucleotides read TGTGCCAGCAGCTTAGAACGGAGCTACAATGAGCAGTTCTTC.

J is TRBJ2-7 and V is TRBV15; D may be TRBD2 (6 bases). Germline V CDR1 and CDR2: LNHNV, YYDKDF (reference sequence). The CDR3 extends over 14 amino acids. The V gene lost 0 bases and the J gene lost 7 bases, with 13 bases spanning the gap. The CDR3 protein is CATSRDGGLGEQYF. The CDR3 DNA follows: TGTGCCACCAGCAGAGACGGGGGACTCGGGGAGCAGTACTTC.

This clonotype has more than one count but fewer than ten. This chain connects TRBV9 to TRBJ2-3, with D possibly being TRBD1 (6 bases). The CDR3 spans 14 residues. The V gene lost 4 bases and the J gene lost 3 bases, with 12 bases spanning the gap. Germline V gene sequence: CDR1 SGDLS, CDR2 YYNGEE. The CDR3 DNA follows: TGTGCCAGCAGCACCCAGGGGAGTACAGATACGCAGTATTTT. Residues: CASSTQGSTDTQYF.

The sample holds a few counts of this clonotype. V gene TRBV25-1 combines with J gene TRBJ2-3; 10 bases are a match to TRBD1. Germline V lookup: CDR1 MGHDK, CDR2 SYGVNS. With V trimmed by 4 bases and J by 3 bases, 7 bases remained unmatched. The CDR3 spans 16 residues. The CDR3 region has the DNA TGTGCCAGCAGTGGTGACAGGGGGCTTCGGACAGATACGCAGTATTTT. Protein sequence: CASSGDRGLRTDTQYF.